This T cell receptor (beta chain) was sequenced for a study of control samples from healthy donors and cancer patients. Profiling relied on immunoSEQ multiplex PCR, and the TCRdb table lists in-frame clones only, not all of them. Found here are 150,000 or so clones, roughly 94% of them singletons; the top ten hold 14%. Germline V lookup: CDR1 GTSNPN, CDR2 SVGIG (reference sequence). V gave up 3 bases and J gave up 9 bases; unmatched junction bases: 6. This CDR3 contains 14 residues. V gene TRBV30 combines with J gene TRBJ1-6, with TRBD1 matching over 9 bases. The source is a man aged 55 to 69 with colorectal cancer. The sequenced sample was PBMCs. The CDR3 spells CAWRRGQGTSPLHF. CDR3 nucleotides: TGTGCCTGGAGGAGGGGACAGGGTACTTCACCCCTCCACTTT.